The sequence of this TCR beta chain was determined in a study of T cell responses to AZD1222 COVID-19 vaccine. Here immunoSEQ multiplex PCR was the method, and the copy in TCRdb shows in-frame clones only, minus some. The sample contains about 260,000 clones, just over 90% of which appear only once. This CDR3 has 19 residues. Deletions cut 0 bases from V and 3 bases from J, with 21 bases between. Germline CDR1 reads SGDLS; CDR2 reads YYNGEE. The gene calls are TRBV9 and TRBJ2-2; maybe TRBD2 (7 bases). This receptor was obtained from an adult in good health. The sequencing here drew on peripheral blood, taken on day 0 of AZD1222 vaccination. DNA of the CDR3: TGTGCCAGCAGCGTAGAAGGGGTTATGGCGGGGGCGGACACCGGGGAGCTGTTTTTT. This codes for CASSVEGVMAGADTGELFF.